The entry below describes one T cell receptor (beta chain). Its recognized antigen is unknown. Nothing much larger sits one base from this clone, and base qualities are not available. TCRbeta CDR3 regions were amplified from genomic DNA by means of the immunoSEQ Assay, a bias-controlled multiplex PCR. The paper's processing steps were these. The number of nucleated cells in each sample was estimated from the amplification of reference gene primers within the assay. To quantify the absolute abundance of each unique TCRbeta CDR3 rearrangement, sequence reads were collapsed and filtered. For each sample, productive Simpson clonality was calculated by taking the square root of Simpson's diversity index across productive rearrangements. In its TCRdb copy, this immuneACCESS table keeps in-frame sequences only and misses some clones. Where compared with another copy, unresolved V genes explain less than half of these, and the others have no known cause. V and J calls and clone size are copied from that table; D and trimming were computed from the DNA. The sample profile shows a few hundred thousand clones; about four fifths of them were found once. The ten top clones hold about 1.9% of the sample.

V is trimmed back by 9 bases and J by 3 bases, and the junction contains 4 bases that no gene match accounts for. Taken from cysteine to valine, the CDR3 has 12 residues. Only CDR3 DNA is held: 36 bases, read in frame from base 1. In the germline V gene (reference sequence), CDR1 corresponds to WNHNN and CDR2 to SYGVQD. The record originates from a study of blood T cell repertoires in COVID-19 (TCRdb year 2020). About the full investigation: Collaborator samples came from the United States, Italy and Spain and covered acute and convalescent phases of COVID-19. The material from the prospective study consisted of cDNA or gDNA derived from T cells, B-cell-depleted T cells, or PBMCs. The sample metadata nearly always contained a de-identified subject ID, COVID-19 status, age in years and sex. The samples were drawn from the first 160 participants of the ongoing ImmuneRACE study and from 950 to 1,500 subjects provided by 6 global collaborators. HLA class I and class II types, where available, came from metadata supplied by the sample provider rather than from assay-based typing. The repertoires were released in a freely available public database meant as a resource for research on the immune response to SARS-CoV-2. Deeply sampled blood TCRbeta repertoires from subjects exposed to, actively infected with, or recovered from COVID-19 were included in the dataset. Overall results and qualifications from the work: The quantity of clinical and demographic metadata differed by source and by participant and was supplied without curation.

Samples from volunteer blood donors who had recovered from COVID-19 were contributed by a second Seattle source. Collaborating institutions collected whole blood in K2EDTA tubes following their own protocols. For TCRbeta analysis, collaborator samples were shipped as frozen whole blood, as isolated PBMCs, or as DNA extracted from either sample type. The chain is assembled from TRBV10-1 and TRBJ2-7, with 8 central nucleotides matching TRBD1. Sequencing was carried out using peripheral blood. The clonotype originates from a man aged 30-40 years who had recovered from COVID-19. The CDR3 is CASLTGGYEQYV. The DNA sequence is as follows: TGCGCCAGTTTAACAGGGGGCTACGAGCAGTACGTC.